The source of this T cell receptor (beta chain) is a study of neoadjuvant anti-PD-1 for oral cavity cancer. Profiling relied on immunoSEQ multiplex PCR, and the TCRdb table lists in-frame clones only, not all of them. The table records approximately 67,000 clones, more than 70% of them present only once. Per the germline V gene, CDR1 is MGHRA and CDR2 is YSYEKL. This CDR3 is built from 16 residues. Trimming shortened V by 0 bases and J by 0 bases, and 9 bases separated the two germline ends. This sequence originates from a person aged 40 to 85 with oral cavity squamous cell carcinoma. Sequenced material: PBMCs, taken before nivolumab (anti-PD-1) treatment. The rearrangement uses TRBV4-1 and TRBJ1-3, with a weak D call TRBD1 (5 bases). CDR3 region: CASSQEDTSSGNTIYF. The CDR3 DNA reads TGCGCCAGCAGCCAAGAGGACACATCCTCTGGAAACACCATATATTTT.